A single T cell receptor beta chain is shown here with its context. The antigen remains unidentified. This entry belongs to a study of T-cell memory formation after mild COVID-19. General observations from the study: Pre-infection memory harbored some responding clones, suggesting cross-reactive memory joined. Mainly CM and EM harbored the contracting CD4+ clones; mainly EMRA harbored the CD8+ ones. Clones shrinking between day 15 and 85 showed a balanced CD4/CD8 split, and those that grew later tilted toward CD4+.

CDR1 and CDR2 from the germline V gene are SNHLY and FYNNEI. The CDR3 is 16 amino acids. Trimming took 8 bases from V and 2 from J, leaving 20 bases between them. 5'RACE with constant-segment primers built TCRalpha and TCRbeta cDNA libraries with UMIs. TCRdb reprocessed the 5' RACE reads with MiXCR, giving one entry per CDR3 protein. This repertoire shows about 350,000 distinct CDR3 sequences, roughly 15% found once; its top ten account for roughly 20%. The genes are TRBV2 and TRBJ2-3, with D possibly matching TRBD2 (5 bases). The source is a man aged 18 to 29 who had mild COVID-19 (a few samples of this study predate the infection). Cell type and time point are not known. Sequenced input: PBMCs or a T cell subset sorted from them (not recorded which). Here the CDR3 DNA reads TGTGCCAGCTCCACTGAGGGCCCCGGGAACACAGATACGCAGTATTTT. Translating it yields CASSTEGPGNTDTQYF.